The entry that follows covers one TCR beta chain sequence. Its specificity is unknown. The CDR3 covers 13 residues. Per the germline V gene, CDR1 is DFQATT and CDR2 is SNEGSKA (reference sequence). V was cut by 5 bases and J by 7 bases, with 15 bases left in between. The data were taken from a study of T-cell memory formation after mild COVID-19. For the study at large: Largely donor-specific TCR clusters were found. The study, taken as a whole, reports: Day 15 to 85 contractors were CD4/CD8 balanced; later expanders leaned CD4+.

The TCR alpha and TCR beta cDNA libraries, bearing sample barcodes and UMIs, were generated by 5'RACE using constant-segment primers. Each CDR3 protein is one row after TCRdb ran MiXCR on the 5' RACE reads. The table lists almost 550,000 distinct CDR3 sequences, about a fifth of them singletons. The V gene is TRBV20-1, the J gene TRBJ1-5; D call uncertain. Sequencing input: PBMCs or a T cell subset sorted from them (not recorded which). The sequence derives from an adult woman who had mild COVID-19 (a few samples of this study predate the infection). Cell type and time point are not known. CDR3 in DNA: TGCAGTGCTGCCCGCGAGTGGGAACAGCCCCAGCATTTT. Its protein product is CSAAREWEQPQHF.